Following are 7 T cell receptor beta chains from one sample sequenced in a study of Tregs in tolerant kidney transplant recipients. Assay used: immunoSEQ multiplex PCR; TCRdb lists only in-frame clones, some missing. The sample yields under 95,000 clones, approximately 90% seen once. This sample comprised Tregs from blood, obtained before the transplant. The receptor source for this set is a human donor who received a combined kidney and bone marrow transplant.

The chain combines TRBV11-1 with TRBJ2-3, with D uncertain. V lost 1 base, J lost 2 bases, and 10 bases lay in between. The CDR3 runs to 15 residues. Germline CDR1 reads SGHAT; CDR2 reads FQDESV (reference sequence). In nucleotides, the CDR3 is TGTGCCAGCAGCTTAGTGAAGGCCGCCACAGATACGCAGTATTTT. This sequence encodes CASSLVKAATDTQYF.

This clone was counted between two and nine times. V usage is TRBV6-5 and J usage is TRBJ2-2; maybe TRBD1 (5 bases). CDR3 length: 16 amino acids. Trimming removed 2 bases at V and 3 bases at J, with 13 bases between. Looked up from germline, CDR1 is MNHEY and CDR2 is SVGAGI. The CDR3 reads CASSYGVGQYTGELFF. The CDR3 coding sequence is TGTGCCAGCAGTTACGGGGTGGGGCAATACACCGGGGAGCTGTTTTTT.

The chain employs TRBV11-2 and TRBJ1-5; tentatively, D is TRBD1 (6 bases). Germline V gene sequence: CDR1 SGHAT, CDR2 FQNNGV. This CDR3 is built from 15 residues. V was clipped by 2 bases and J by 0 bases, with 8 bases between them. The CDR3 DNA reads TGTGCCAGCAGCTTAACAGGGACTAGCAATCAGCCCCAGCATTTT. Encoded protein: CASSLTGTSNQPQHF.

This rearrangement joins TRBV4-1 to TRBJ1-5; D unclear. Trimming stripped 0 bases from V and 4 bases from J, with 10 bases between. CDR1 is MGHRA, CDR2 YSYEKL, per germline. The CDR3 length is 15 residues. CDR3 protein: CASSQETADNQPQHF. DNA of the CDR3: TGCGCCAGCAGCCAAGAGACCGCCGATAATCAGCCCCAGCATTTT.

The chain has TRBV7-2 and TRBJ2-7; 8 positions match TRBD2. Germline trimming cut 6 bases from V and 6 bases from J; bases unmatched to any gene: 10. The germline V gene encodes CDR1 SGHTA and CDR2 FQGNSA. The CDR3 totals 14 residues. The CDR3 spells CASSTGTSWGEQYF. The CDR3 DNA reads as TGTGCCAGCAGTACCGGGACTAGTTGGGGCGAGCAGTACTTC.

The chain carries TRBV19 and TRBJ1-1; 9 bases map to TRBD1. The CDR3 has 14 amino acids. V trimming: 6 bases; J trimming: 4 bases; junction bases outside the gene matches: 6. In germline, CDR1 is LNHDA, CDR2 SQIVND (reference sequence). CDR3: CASSRDRAGTEAFF. The CDR3 nucleotides read TGTGCCAGTAGCCGGGACAGGGCGGGCACTGAAGCTTTCTTT.

The chain has TRBV2 and TRBJ2-5; possibly TRBD1 for D (6 bases). This CDR3 is 12 amino acids long. Between the trimmed V and J ends, which lost 5 bases and 5 bases, there was a span of 9 bases. Germline V CDR1 and CDR2: SNHLY, FYNNEI. Written as DNA, the CDR3 is TGTGCCAGCAGTCGACAGGAGGAGACCCAGTACTTC. It specifies CASSRQEETQYF.